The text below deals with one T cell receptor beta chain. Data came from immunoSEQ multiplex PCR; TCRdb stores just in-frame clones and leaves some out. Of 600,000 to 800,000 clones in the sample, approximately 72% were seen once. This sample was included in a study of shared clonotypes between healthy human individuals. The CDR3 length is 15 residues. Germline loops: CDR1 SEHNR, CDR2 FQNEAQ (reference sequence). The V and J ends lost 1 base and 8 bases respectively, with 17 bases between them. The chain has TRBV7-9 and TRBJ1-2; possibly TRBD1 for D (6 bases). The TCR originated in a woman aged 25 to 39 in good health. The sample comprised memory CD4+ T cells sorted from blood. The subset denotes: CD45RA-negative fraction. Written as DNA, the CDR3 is TGTGCCAGCAGCTTAGGGCCGGGACACCAAGGAGGCTACACCTTC. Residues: CASSLGPGHQGGYTF.